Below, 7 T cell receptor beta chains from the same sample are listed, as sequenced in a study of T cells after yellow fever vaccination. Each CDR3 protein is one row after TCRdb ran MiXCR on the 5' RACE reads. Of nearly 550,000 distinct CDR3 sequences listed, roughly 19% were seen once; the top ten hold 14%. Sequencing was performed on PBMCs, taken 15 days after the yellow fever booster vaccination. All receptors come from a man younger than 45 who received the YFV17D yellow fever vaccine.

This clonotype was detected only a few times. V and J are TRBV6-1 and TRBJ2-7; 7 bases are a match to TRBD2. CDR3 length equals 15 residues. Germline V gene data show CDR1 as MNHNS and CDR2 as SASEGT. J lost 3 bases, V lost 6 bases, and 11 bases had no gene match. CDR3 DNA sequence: TGTGCCAGCAGCCCGACGGCCCCGGGAGGCTACGAGCAGTACTTC. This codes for CASSPTAPGGYEQYF.

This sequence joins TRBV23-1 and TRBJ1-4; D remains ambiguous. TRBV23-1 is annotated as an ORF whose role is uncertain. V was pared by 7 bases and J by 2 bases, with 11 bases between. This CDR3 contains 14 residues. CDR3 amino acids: CASTPYGTNEKLFF. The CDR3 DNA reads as TGCGCCAGCACCCCGTATGGGACTAATGAAAAACTGTTTTTT.

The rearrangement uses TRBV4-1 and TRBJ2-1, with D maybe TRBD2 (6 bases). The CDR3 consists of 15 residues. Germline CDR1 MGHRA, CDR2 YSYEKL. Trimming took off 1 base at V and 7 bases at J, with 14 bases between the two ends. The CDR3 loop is CASSQVVGGTNEQFF. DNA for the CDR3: TGCGCCAGCAGCCAAGTCGTCGGGGGTACAAATGAGCAGTTCTTC.

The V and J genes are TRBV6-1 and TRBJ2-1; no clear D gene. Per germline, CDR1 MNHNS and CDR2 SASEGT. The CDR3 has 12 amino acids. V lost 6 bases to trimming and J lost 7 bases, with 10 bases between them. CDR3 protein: CASSRTDNEQFF. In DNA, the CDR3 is TGTGCCAGCAGCCGTACAGATAATGAGCAGTTCTTC.

CDR3 nucleotides: TGTGCCAGCAGTTTCTCAGGGCCCTCAAATGAGCAGTTCTTC. Translated: CASSFSGPSNEQFF. The rearrangement links TRBV12-3 or TRBV12-4 to TRBJ2-1; weak D call: TRBD1 (5 bases). Trimming took off 3 bases at V and 7 bases at J, with 13 bases between the two ends. The CDR3 contains 14 residues.

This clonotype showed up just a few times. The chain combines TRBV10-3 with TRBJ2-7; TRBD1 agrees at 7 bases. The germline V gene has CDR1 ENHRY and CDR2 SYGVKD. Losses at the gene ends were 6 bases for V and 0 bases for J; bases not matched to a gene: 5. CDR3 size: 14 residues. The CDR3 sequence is CAISRDSTSYEQYF. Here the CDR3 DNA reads TGTGCCATCAGCAGGGACAGCACCTCCTACGAGCAGTACTTC.

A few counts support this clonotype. The CDR3 loop reads CSARIGADTQYF. The CDR3 DNA is TGCAGTGCTAGAATAGGGGCAGATACGCAGTATTTT. The chain couples TRBV20-1 to TRBJ2-3; a possible D gene is TRBD1 (5 bases). Germline CDR1 is DFQATT and CDR2 is SNEGSKA (reference sequence). V lost 2 bases to trimming and J lost 4 bases, with 7 bases between them. The CDR3 extends over 12 amino acids.